A selection of T cell receptor beta chains follows, all from one sample in a study of blood T cell repertoires in COVID-19. This table comes from immunoSEQ multiplex PCR, and its TCRdb copy is limited to in-frame clones, with some not included. The sample includes 95,000 to 110,000 clones, roughly nine tenths of them seen just once. Sample: peripheral blood. The source of these receptors is a man aged 35-49 years with active or convalescent COVID-19. The CDR3 runs from the conserved cysteine through the conserved F or W. D genes are given only for firm matches. Clone sizes are given selectively: once, few, many, or a class where the clone is expanded.

V gene: TRBV6-5
clone size: NA
J gene: TRBJ2-1
D gene: TRBD2
CDR3 protein: CASSYPITSGNEQFF
CDR3 DNA: TGTGCCAGCAGTTACCCTATCACTAGCGGCAATGAGCAGTTCTTC

V gene: TRBV6-1
clone size: NA
J gene: TRBJ2-7
D gene: NA
CDR3 protein: CASSERGGWVGEQYF
CDR3 DNA: TGTGCCAGCAGTGAAAGGGGGGGCTGGGTAGGCGAGCAGTACTTC

V gene: TRBV7-3
clone size: NA
J gene: TRBJ2-1
D gene: TRBD2
CDR3 protein: CASSSLGGDGPFF
CDR3 DNA: TGTGCCAGCAGCTCCCTCGGGGGGGATGGGCCGTTCTTC

V gene: TRBV7-2
clone size: NA
J gene: TRBJ1-6
D gene: TRBD1
CDR3 protein: CASSAFGTVLNSPLHF
CDR3 DNA: TGTGCCAGCAGTGCATTCGGGACAGTTCTTAATTCACCCCTCCACTTT

V gene: TRBV27
clone size: NA
J gene: TRBJ2-5
D gene: NA
CDR3 protein: CASSIWGERGETQYF
CDR3 DNA: TGTGCCAGCAGTATCTGGGGGGAGAGGGGTGAGACCCAGTACTTC

V gene: TRBV4-3
clone size: once
J gene: TRBJ1-4
D gene: NA
CDR3 protein: CASSQDVGMGEKLFF
CDR3 DNA: TGCGCCAGCAGCCAAGACGTCGGGATGGGGGAAAAACTGTTTTTT

V gene: TRBV30
clone size: NA
J gene: TRBJ1-4
D gene: NA
CDR3 protein: CAWRGIGEKLFF
CDR3 DNA: TGTGCCTGGAGGGGCATAGGTGAAAAACTGTTTTTT

V gene: TRBV2
clone size: NA
J gene: TRBJ2-2
D gene: TRBD1
CDR3 protein: CASREQGASGELFF
CDR3 DNA: TGTGCCAGCAGGGAACAGGGGGCCTCCGGGGAGCTGTTTTTT

V gene: TRBV9
clone size: NA
J gene: TRBJ2-7
D gene: TRBD1
CDR3 protein: CASSPTRTGGEQYF
CDR3 DNA: TGTGCCAGCAGCCCGACCCGGACAGGTGGGGAGCAGTACTTC

V gene: TRBV4-3
clone size: NA
J gene: TRBJ2-3
D gene: NA
CDR3 protein: CASSQEQSGATDTQYF
CDR3 DNA: TGCGCCAGCAGCCAAGAGCAGTCGGGAGCGACAGATACGCAGTATTTT

V gene: TRBV4-1
clone size: NA
J gene: TRBJ2-1
D gene: TRBD1
CDR3 protein: CASSRKATGGSYNEQFF
CDR3 DNA: TGCGCCAGCAGCCGTAAAGCTACAGGGGGCTCCTACAATGAGCAGTTCTTC

V gene: TRBV7-3
clone size: NA
J gene: TRBJ2-3
D gene: TRBD1
CDR3 protein: CASSLMGTATDTQYF
CDR3 DNA: TGTGCCAGCAGCTTAATGGGGACAGCCACAGATACGCAGTATTTT

V gene: TRBV28
clone size: NA
J gene: TRBJ2-1
D gene: TRBD2
CDR3 protein: CASSAYSIREGRNNEQFF
CDR3 DNA: TGTGCCAGCAGTGCCTACTCTATCCGGGAGGGCCGAAACAATGAGCAGTTCTTC

V gene: TRBV28
clone size: NA
J gene: TRBJ2-2
D gene: NA
CDR3 protein: CASSFVGELFF
CDR3 DNA: TGTGCCAGCAGTTTCGTCGGGGAGCTGTTTTTT

V gene: TRBV19
clone size: few
J gene: TRBJ2-7
D gene: NA
CDR3 protein: CASSLREFPYEQYF
CDR3 DNA: TGTGCCAGTAGTCTTCGTGAGTTCCCCTACGAGCAGTACTTC

V gene: TRBV6-2/TRBV6-3
clone size: NA
J gene: TRBJ2-1
D gene: TRBD2
CDR3 protein: CVSSLTGGSGIGHEQFF
CDR3 DNA: TGTGTCAGCAGTTTGACGGGGGGTAGCGGGATTGGCCATGAGCAGTTCTTC

V gene: TRBV19
clone size: NA
J gene: TRBJ1-2
D gene: TRBD1
CDR3 protein: CASSPQGQNYGYTF
CDR3 DNA: TGTGCCAGTAGTCCCCAGGGACAGAATTATGGCTACACCTTC

V gene: TRBV9
clone size: NA
J gene: TRBJ2-2
D gene: NA
CDR3 protein: CASSAVGLNTGELFF
CDR3 DNA: TGTGCCAGCAGCGCCGTGGGCCTAAACACCGGGGAGCTGTTTTTT

V gene: TRBV6-5
clone size: NA
J gene: TRBJ1-2
D gene: TRBD1
CDR3 protein: CASSHGQGGAYGYTF
CDR3 DNA: TGTGCCAGCAGCCACGGACAGGGAGGTGCCTATGGCTACACCTTC

V gene: TRBV20-1
clone size: NA
J gene: TRBJ1-3
D gene: NA
CDR3 protein: CSALSGNTIYF
CDR3 DNA: TGCAGTGCCCTATCTGGAAACACCATATATTTT

V gene: TRBV14
clone size: NA
J gene: TRBJ1-2
D gene: NA
CDR3 protein: CASSSTWTGGGADGYTF
CDR3 DNA: TGTGCCAGCAGCTCAACGTGGACCGGCGGGGGCGCTGATGGCTACACCTTC

V gene: TRBV24-1
clone size: NA
J gene: TRBJ2-5
D gene: TRBD2
CDR3 protein: CATSDPYSGLAEETQYF
CDR3 DNA: TGTGCCACCAGTGACCCTTACTCCGGACTAGCCGAAGAGACCCAGTACTTC